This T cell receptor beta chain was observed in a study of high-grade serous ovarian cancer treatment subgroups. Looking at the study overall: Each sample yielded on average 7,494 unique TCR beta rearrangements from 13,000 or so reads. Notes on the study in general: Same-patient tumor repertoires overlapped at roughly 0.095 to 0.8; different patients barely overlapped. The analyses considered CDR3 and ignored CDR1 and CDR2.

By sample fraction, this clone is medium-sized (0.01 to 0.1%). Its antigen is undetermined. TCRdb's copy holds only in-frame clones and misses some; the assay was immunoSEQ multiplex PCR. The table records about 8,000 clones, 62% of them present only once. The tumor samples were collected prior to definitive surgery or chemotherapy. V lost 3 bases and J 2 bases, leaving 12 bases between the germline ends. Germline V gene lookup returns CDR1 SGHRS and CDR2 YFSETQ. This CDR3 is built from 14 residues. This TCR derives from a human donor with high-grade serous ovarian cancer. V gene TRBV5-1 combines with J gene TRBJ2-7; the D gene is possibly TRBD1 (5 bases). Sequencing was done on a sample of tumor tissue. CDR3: CASSSGSYAYEQYF. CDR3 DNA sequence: TGCGCCAGCAGCTCAGGGTCCTACGCCTACGAGCAGTACTTC.